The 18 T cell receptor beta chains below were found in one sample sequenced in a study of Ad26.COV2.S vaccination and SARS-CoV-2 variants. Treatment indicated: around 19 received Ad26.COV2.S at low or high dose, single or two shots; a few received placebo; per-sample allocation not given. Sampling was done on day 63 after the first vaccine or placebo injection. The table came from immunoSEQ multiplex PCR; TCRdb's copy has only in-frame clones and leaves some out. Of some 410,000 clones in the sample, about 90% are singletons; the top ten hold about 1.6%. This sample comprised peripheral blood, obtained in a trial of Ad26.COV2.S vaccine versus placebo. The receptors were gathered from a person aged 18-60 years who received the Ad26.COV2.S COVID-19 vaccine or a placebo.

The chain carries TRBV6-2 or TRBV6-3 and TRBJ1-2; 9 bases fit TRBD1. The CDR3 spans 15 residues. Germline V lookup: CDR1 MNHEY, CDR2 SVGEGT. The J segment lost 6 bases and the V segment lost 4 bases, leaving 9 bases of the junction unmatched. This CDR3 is CASSSRDRVENGYTF. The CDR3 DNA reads TGTGCCAGCAGTTCGAGGGACAGGGTAGAGAATGGCTACACCTTC.

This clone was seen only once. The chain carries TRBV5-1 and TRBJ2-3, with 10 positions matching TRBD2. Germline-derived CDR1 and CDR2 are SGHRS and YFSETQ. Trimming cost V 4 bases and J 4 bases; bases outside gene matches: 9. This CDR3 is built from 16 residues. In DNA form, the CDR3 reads TGCGCCAGCAGCCCGCCCCTAGCGGGGGTCTCAGATACGCAGTATTTT. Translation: CASSPPLAGVSDTQYF.

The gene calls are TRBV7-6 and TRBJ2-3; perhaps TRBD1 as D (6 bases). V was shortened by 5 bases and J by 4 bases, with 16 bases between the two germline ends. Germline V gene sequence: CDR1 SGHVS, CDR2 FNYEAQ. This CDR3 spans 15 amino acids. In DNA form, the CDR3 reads TGTGCCAGCAGCCCTATACAGGGTATGGCAGATACGCAGTATTTT. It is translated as CASSPIQGMADTQYF. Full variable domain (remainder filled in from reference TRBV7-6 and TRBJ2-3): GAGVSQSPRYKVTKRGQDVALRCDPISGHVSLYWYRQALGQGPEFLTYFNYEAQQDKSGLPNDRFSAERPEGSISTLTIQRTEQRDSAMYRCASSPIQGMADTQYFGPGTRLTVL.

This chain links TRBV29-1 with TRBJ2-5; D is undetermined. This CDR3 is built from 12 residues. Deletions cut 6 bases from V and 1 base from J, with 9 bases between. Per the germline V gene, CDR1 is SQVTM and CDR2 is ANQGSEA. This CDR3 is CSVGLLQETQYF. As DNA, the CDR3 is TGCAGCGTGGGTCTCCTCCAAGAGACCCAGTACTTC.

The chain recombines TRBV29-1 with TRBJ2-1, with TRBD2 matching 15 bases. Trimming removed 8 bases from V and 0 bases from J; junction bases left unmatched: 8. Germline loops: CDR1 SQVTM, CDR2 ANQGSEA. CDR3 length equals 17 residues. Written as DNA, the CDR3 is TGCAGCACCGGGGGACTAGCGGGGGGACCCTCCTACAATGAGCAGTTCTTC. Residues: CSTGGLAGGPSYNEQFF.

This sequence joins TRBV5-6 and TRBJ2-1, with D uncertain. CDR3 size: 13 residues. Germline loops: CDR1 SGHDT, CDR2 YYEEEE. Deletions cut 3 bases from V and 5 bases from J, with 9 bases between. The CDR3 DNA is TGTGCCAGCAGCTCGGACGGAAACAATGAGCAGTTCTTC. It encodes CASSSDGNNEQFF.

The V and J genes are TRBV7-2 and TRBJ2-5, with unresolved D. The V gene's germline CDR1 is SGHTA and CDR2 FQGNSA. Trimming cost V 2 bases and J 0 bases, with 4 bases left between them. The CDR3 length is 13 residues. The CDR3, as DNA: TGTGCCAGCAGCTTACCTAACCAAGAGACCCAGTACTTC. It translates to CASSLPNQETQYF. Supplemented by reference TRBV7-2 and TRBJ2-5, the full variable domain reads GAGVSQSPSNKVTEKGKDVELRCDPISGHTALYWYRQSLGQGLEFLIYFQGNSAPDKSGLPSDRFSAERTGGSVSTLTIQRTQQEDSAVYLCASSLPNQETQYFGPGTRLLVL.

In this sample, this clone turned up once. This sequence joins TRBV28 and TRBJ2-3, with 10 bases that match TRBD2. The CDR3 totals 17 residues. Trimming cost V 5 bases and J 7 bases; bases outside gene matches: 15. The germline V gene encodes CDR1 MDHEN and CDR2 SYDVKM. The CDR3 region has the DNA TGTGCCAGCAGTCCCCCGGCGGAGCGGGGGGGCTCGTATACGCAGTATTTT. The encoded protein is CASSPPAERGGSYTQYF.

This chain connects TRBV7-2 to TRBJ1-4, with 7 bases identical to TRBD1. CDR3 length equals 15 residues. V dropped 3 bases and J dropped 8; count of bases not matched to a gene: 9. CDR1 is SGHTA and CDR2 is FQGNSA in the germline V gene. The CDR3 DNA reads TGTGCCAGCAGCTTTAACAGGGGTCGGGGAGAAAAACTGTTTTTT. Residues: CASSFNRGRGEKLFF.

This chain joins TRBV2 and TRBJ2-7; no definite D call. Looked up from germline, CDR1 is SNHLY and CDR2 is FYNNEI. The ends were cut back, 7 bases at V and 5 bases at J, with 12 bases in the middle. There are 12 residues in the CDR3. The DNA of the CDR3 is TGTGCCAGCAATAGGGCCCCGAACGAGCAGTACTTC. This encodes CASNRAPNEQYF.

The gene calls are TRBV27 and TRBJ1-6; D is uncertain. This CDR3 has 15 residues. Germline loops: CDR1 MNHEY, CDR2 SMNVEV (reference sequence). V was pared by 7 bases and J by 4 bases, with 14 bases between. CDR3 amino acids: CASTSPGRYNSPLHF. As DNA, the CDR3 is TGTGCCAGCACCTCACCGGGCAGATATAATTCACCCCTCCACTTT.

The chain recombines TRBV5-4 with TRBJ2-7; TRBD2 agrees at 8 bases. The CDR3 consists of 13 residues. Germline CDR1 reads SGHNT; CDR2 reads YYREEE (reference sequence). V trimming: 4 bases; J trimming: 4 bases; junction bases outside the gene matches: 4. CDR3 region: CASSPGGGYEQYF. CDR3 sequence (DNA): TGTGCCAGCAGCCCTGGCGGGGGGTACGAGCAGTACTTC.

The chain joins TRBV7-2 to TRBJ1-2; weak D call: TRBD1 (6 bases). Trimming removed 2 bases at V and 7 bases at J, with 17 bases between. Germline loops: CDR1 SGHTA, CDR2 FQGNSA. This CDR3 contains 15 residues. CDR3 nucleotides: TGTGCCAGCAGCTTAAACCCCACGGGGGCGGTTGGCTACACCTTC. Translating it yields CASSLNPTGAVGYTF.

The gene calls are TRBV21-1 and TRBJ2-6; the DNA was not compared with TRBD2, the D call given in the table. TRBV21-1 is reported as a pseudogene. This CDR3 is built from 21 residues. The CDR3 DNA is TGTGCCAGCAGCAAAGGGGAGTTATTGGCGGGGGGGCCTGTTGGGGCCAACGTCCTGACTTTC. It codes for CASSKGELLAGGPVGANVLTF.

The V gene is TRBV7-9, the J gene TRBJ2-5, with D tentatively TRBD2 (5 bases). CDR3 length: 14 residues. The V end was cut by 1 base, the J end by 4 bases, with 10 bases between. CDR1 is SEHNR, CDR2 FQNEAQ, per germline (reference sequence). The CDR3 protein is CASSLGVGRETQYF. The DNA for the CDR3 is TGTGCCAGCAGCTTAGGAGTTGGGAGAGAGACCCAGTACTTC.

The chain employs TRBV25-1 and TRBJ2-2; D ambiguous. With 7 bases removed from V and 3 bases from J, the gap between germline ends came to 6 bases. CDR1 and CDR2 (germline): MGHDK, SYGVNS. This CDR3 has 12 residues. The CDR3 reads CASKADTGELFF. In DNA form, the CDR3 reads TGTGCCAGCAAGGCGGACACCGGGGAGCTGTTTTTT.

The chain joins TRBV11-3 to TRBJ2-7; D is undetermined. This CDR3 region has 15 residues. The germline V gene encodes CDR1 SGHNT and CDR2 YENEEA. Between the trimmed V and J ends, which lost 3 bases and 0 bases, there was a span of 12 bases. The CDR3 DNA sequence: TGTGCCAGCAGCTTGGATTCTGGAAGCTCCTACGAGCAGTACTTC. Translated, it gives CASSLDSGSSYEQYF.

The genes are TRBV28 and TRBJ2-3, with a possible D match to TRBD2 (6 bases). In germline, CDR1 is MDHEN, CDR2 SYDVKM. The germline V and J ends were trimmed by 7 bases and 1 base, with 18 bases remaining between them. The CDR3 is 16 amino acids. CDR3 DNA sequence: TGTGCCAGCAAAGATAAACGGGGGATACGCACAGATACGCAGTATTTT. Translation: CASKDKRGIRTDTQYF.